One sample yielded the 12 T cell receptor beta chains listed below, sequenced in a study of T cells in lung cancer brain metastases. TCRdb's copy holds only in-frame clones and misses some; the assay was immunoSEQ multiplex PCR. The data hold several hundred clones, with around nine tenths observed a single time. The specimen sequenced was tumor tissue from the primary lung tumor. The source of these receptors is a woman in her 70s with non-small cell lung cancer.

The DNA of the CDR3 is TGTGCCAGCAGCTTCAGGGCTAGCGGGAGCGAGGTGCAGTACTTC. It is translated as CASSFRASGSEVQYF. The rearrangement uses TRBV7-2 and TRBJ2-7, with 10 bases fitting TRBD2. The ends lost 3 bases at V and 9 bases at J; junction bases unmatched: 11. This CDR3 comprises 15 residues. Germline values: CDR1 SGHTA, CDR2 FQGNSA.

This chain uses TRBV30 with TRBJ2-3; D may be TRBD1 or TRBD2 (5 bases each). CDR1 is GTSNPN, CDR2 SVGIG, per germline (reference sequence). The CDR3 runs 17 residues. V was trimmed by 4 bases and J by 6 bases, leaving 26 bases between them. CDR3 DNA sequence: TGTGCCTGGATGGGGGAGTGGTCGAGGGGCGCAGGGGATACGCAGTATTTT. This gives the protein CAWMGEWSRGAGDTQYF.

In the case of this clone: One end of the junction fails to match germline, which may point to a read error. This sample includes further DNA sequences coding for the same CDR3. This chain uses TRBV5-1 with TRBJ1-2, with TRBD1 as a possible D gene (6 bases). The CDR3 consists of 14 residues. The germline CDR1 and CDR2 sequences are SGHRS and YFSETQ. The CDR3 region is CASTPTTGRDGYTF. CDR3 bases: TGCGCTAGCACCCCAACGACAGGACGTGATGGCTACACCTTC.

V gene TRBV27 combines with J gene TRBJ2-1, with 9 positions matching TRBD2. The CDR3 consists of 15 residues. From germline, CDR1 is MNHEY and CDR2 SMNVEV (reference sequence). Losses at the gene ends were 5 bases for V and 5 bases for J; bases not matched to a gene: 7. The CDR3 loop reads CASSPWASGDNEQFF. In nucleotides, the CDR3 is TGTGCCAGCAGTCCATGGGCTAGCGGGGACAATGAGCAGTTCTTC.

V gene TRBV7-9 combines with J gene TRBJ1-5; maybe TRBD1 (6 bases). Germline lookup yields CDR1 SEHNR and CDR2 FQNEAQ (reference sequence). This CDR3 has 13 residues. Trimming pared 5 bases from V and 4 bases from J, leaving 9 bases between. The CDR3 spells CASSQGWNQPQHF. CDR3 DNA: TGTGCCAGCAGCCAGGGGTGGAATCAGCCCCAGCATTTT.

V is TRBV27 and J is TRBJ2-5; D possibly corresponds to TRBD1 (5 bases). The germline CDR1 and CDR2 sequences are MNHEY and SMNVEV (reference sequence). V was trimmed by 5 bases and J by 4 bases, leaving 14 bases between them. This CDR3 comprises 14 residues. CDR3: CASSPKGWRETQYF. As DNA, the CDR3 is TGTGCCAGCAGTCCTAAGGGGTGGCGAGAGACCCAGTACTTC.

This clone showed up just once. This chain joins TRBV4-1 and TRBJ2-7; 7 bases agree with TRBD1. The CDR3 has 15 amino acids. V dropped 4 bases and J dropped 0; count of bases not matched to a gene: 6. From germline, CDR1 is MGHRA and CDR2 YSYEKL. The DNA of the CDR3 is TGCGCCAGCAGCCCGACGACAGGGAGCTCCTACGAGCAGTACTTC. Translating gives CASSPTTGSSYEQYF.

The chain links TRBV6-5 to TRBJ1-1, with D unclear. CDR1 is MNHEY, CDR2 SVGAGI, per germline. The CDR3 is 13 amino acids. V was trimmed by 6 bases and J by 4 bases, leaving 12 bases between them. In DNA, the CDR3 is TGTGCCAGCAGGCCTCGGGCCGCCACTGAAGCTTTCTTT. The encoded protein is CASRPRAATEAFF.

The V gene is TRBV5-1, the J gene TRBJ1-1; D might be TRBD1 (5 bases). The CDR3 has 14 residues. Between the trimmed V and J ends, which lost 4 bases and 2 bases, there was a span of 12 bases. Per germline, CDR1 SGHRS and CDR2 YFSETQ. The CDR3 region has the DNA TGCGCCAGCAGCAGGCAGGGCAAAAACACTGAAGCTTTCTTT. Protein: CASSRQGKNTEAFF.

J is TRBJ2-5 and V is TRBV19, with D perhaps matching TRBD2 (5 bases). From germline, CDR1 is LNHDA and CDR2 SQIVND (reference sequence). This CDR3 spans 12 amino acids. V was cut by 8 bases and J by 5 bases, with 12 bases left in between. Here the CDR3 reads CASGNRGETQYF. The CDR3 DNA follows: TGTGCCAGTGGAAACAGAGGGGAGACCCAGTACTTC.

The J gene is TRBJ1-1, the V gene TRBV19; perhaps TRBD1 as D (5 bases). Germline assignment: CDR1 LNHDA and CDR2 SQIVND (reference sequence). The CDR3 spans 13 residues. Trimming removed 1 base at V and 5 bases at J, with 8 bases between. CDR3 DNA: TGTGCCAGTAGTATAGCAGGGTGGACTGAAGCTTTCTTT. Translated: CASSIAGWTEAFF.

This chain connects TRBV6-5 to TRBJ2-1; D might be TRBD1 (6 bases). Germline values: CDR1 MNHEY, CDR2 SVGAGI. V gave up 2 bases and J gave up 9 bases, with 11 bases separating them. This CDR3 comprises 13 residues. CDR3 in amino acids: CASSYTTGFEQFF. The CDR3 DNA sequence: TGTGCCAGCAGTTACACCACAGGGTTTGAGCAGTTCTTC.